This TCR beta chain emerged from a study of T cell responses to AZD1222 COVID-19 vaccine. The overall study: Second-dose schedules of about 4 or about 12 weeks were combined.

This clone has just one count. Clones were read by immunoSEQ multiplex PCR, and TCRdb kept only the in-frame ones, dropping some. The sample lists more than 150,000 clones; around 92% were seen once. Losses at the gene ends were 5 bases for V and 7 bases for J; bases not matched to a gene: 8. The CDR3 covers 13 residues. Germline V gives CDR1 SGHRS, CDR2 YFSETQ. Source: peripheral blood, taken on day 0 of AZD1222 vaccination. This TCR came from an adult in good health. This chain links TRBV5-1 with TRBJ2-7; 8 nucleotides match TRBD1. This CDR3 is CASRRTGKSEQYF. The CDR3 nucleotides are TGCGCCAGCAGACGGACAGGGAAGTCAGAGCAGTACTTC.